This T cell receptor (beta chain) is from a study of CD4+ T cells in melanoma. The study, taken as a whole, reports: Neoantigen-specific CD4+ T cells in melanoma reportedly had diverse differentiation states. CD8+ T cell, macrophage and B cell function reportedly correlated with neoantigen-specific CD4+ T cells.

The sample holds a few counts of this clone. Its antigen is undetermined. Here immunoSEQ multiplex PCR was the method, and the copy in TCRdb shows in-frame clones only, minus some. The sample yields over 130,000 clones, about 93% seen once. V was clipped by 2 bases and J by 3 bases, with 4 bases between them. The CDR3 runs 13 residues. Germline V gene lookup returns CDR1 KGHSH and CDR2 LQKENI. The chain recombines TRBV18 with TRBJ2-2; D unclear. The clonotype was recovered from a human donor with melanoma. CDR3 bases: TGTGCCAGCTCACCATGGGACACCGGGGAGCTGTTTTTT. This gives the protein CASSPWDTGELFF. The variable domain in full, completed from reference TRBV18 and TRBJ2-2, reads NAGVMQNPRHLVRRRGQEARLRCSPMKGHSHVYWYRQLPEEGLKFMVYLQKENIIDESGMPKERFSAEFPKEGPSILRIQQVVRGDSAAYFCASSPWDTGELFFGEGSRLTVL.